Below, one TCR beta chain is given with its context. V dropped 3 bases and J dropped 5 bases, with 14 bases sitting between them. CDR1 and CDR2 from the germline V gene are KGHSH and LQKENI. The CDR3 consists of 15 residues. The data are from a study of blood T cell repertoires in COVID-19. Across the whole study: COVID-19 samples from acute and convalescent phases originated in the United States, Italy and Spain. The cDNA or gDNA used as material had been derived from T cells, B-cell-depleted T cells, or PBMCs.

Per the study methods: Amplified reference gene primers provided the basis for estimating nucleated cell counts. Using immunoSEQ multiplex PCR, the repertoire was profiled, and TCRdb retains in-frame clones only, with some absent. V and J calls plus clone size are reproduced from that table; the DNA served to infer D and trimming. The sample lists 400,000 to 450,000 clones, 70% to 90% occurring once. The sequencing sample was made of peripheral blood. The receptor was derived from a woman in her thirties with active or convalescent COVID-19. The chain carries TRBV18 and TRBJ1-5; D uncertain. The CDR3 DNA sequence: TGTGCCAGCTCACCTATACAACCTGTCGATCAGCCCCAGCATTTT. Translating gives CASSPIQPVDQPQHF.